This entry lists 15 T cell receptor beta chains sequenced from one sample in a study of beta chain features in type 1 diabetes. Every bit of the isolated RNA underwent reverse transcription, so sequencing read expressed TCRB transcripts. Assay: immunoSEQ multiplex PCR; the TCRdb copy retains only in-frame clones and omits some. The sample lists about 620,000 clones, roughly 15% occurring once. The sample taken for sequencing was naive CD4+ T cells from blood. The receptors originated from a man aged 18-30 years in good health.

This clone was counted between two and nine times. The J gene is TRBJ1-2, the V gene TRBV30, with D uncertain. CDR1 is GTSNPN and CDR2 is SVGIG in the germline V gene (reference sequence). This CDR3 has 14 residues. V was clipped by 4 bases and J by 4 bases, with 16 bases between them. CDR3 protein: CAWTRYDGVYGYTF. The CDR3 DNA reads TGTGCCTGGACACGGTACGACGGGGTCTATGGCTACACCTTC.

This clone was detected a few times. This sequence joins TRBV18 and TRBJ1-6; D remains unclear. The V gene's germline CDR1 is KGHSH and CDR2 LQKENI. Trimming stripped 2 bases from V and 8 bases from J, with 7 bases between. This CDR3 is built from 13 residues. The CDR3 is CASSPGLDSPLHF. CDR3 nucleotides: TGTGCCAGCTCACCAGGGTTGGATTCACCCCTCCACTTT.

This clone has only a few counts. The identical CDR3 is also encoded by other nucleotide sequences in the sample. The chain couples TRBV28 to TRBJ1-1; no clear D. The germline gives CDR1 MDHEN, CDR2 SYDVKM. V lost 8 bases and J lost 5, with 6 bases in between. This CDR3 region has 10 residues. The CDR3 DNA is TGTGCCAGCGGCAGAACTGAAGCTTTCTTT. It codes for CASGRTEAFF.

This chain connects TRBV6-5 to TRBJ2-7; D uncertain. Germline V gene lookup returns CDR1 MNHEY and CDR2 SVGAGI. The CDR3 totals 14 residues. V lost 5 bases to trimming and J lost 3 bases, with 14 bases between them. CDR3 loop: CASSPKLLDYEQYF. CDR3 sequence (DNA): TGTGCCAGCAGTCCGAAACTTCTAGACTACGAGCAGTACTTC.

A few counts support this clone. A read error may account for a junction end that differs from germline. This rearrangement joins TRBV6-5 to TRBJ2-7; D is possibly TRBD1 (6 bases). CDR3 length: 13 residues. Germline loops: CDR1 MNHEY, CDR2 SVGAGI. The CDR3 loop reads CAISEYTGTEQYF. CDR3 nucleotide sequence: TGTGCCATCAGTGAGTATACAGGGACCGAGCAGTACTTC.

J is TRBJ2-3 and V is TRBV7-7; TRBD2 matches 14 bases. Trimming cost V 5 bases and J 6 bases; bases outside gene matches: 7. Germline CDR1 reads SSHAT; CDR2 reads FNYEAQ (reference sequence). The CDR3 covers 16 residues. The CDR3 sequence is CASSRIGTSGSDTQYF. In DNA form, the CDR3 reads TGTGCCAGCAGCCGGATTGGGACTAGCGGGAGTGATACGCAGTATTTT.

The chain couples TRBV20-1 to TRBJ1-2; D not certain. With 0 bases removed from V and 3 bases from J, the gap between germline ends came to 2 bases. The CDR3 length is 11 residues. The germline CDR1 and CDR2 sequences are DFQATT and SNEGSKA (reference sequence). The CDR3 loop is CSARDDYGYTF. The CDR3 DNA is TGCAGTGCTAGAGACGACTATGGCTACACCTTC.

Only a few counts were recorded for this clone. The rearrangement uses TRBV9 and TRBJ2-5, with unresolved D. Looked up from germline, CDR1 is SGDLS and CDR2 is YYNGEE. The CDR3 length is 14 residues. The ends were cut back, 0 bases at V and 5 bases at J, with 11 bases in the middle. For the CDR3, the DNA is TGTGCCAGCAGCGTAGAGGTCTCCGTGGAGACCCAGTACTTC. The encoded protein is CASSVEVSVETQYF.

This clone was picked up a small number of times. The V gene is TRBV19, the J gene TRBJ2-4; TRBD1 aligns across 8 bases. The CDR3 has 17 residues. Germline V gives CDR1 LNHDA, CDR2 SQIVND (reference sequence). J gave up 7 bases and V 0 bases, and 11 bases lay outside the gene matches. Here the CDR3 DNA reads TGTGCCAGTAGTATAGAGAATTACCGGACAGGGCGGAACATTCAGTACTTC. As protein: CASSIENYRTGRNIQYF. Combining the CDR3 with reference TRBV19 and TRBJ2-4 gives the whole variable domain DGGITQSPKYLFRKEGQNVTLSCEQNLNHDAMYWYRQDPGQGLRLIYYSQIVNDFQKGDIAEGYSVSREKKESFPLTVTSAQKNPTAFYLCASSIENYRTGRNIQYFGAGTRLSVL.

V gene TRBV29-1 combines with J gene TRBJ1-2, with D possibly TRBD1 on 6 matching bases. The CDR3 runs 14 residues. V was cut by 2 bases and J by 7 bases, with 17 bases left in between. CDR1 and CDR2 from the germline V gene are SQVTM and ANQGSEA. CDR3 DNA sequence: TGCAGCGTTGAATCAGGGGCGAAGAATGGTGGCTACACCTTC. Residues: CSVESGAKNGGYTF.

This clone was observed a handful of times. The rearrangement joins TRBV5-6 to TRBJ1-2, with TRBD1 matching 9 bases. J gave up 4 bases and V 3 bases, and 16 bases lay outside the gene matches. CDR3 length equals 18 residues. CDR1 is SGHDT and CDR2 is YYEEEE in the germline V gene. In DNA, the CDR3 is TGTGCCAGCAGCTCAGCCGGGACAGGGAGGAGGAGGGCCTATGGCTACACCTTC. Translating gives CASSSAGTGRRRAYGYTF.

This clone appeared a few times. This chain uses TRBV9 with TRBJ2-7, with 8 nucleotides matching TRBD1. The CDR3 sequence is 16 residues long. V was pared by 2 bases and J by 3 bases, with 10 bases of the junction left unmatched. Germline CDR1 SGDLS, CDR2 YYNGEE. The DNA of the CDR3 is TGTGCCAGCAGCGTGGCTTCCGGGACAGGCATCTACGAGCAGTACTTC. Translation: CASSVASGTGIYEQYF.

This clone was counted between two and nine times. The chain couples TRBV30 to TRBJ2-2; the match to TRBD1 covers 10 bases. The CDR3 spans 15 residues. Germline V CDR1 and CDR2: GTSNPN, SVGIG (reference sequence). V gave up 2 bases and J gave up 4 bases; unmatched junction bases: 4. The CDR3 nucleotides read TGTGCCTGGAGTCCCGGGACAGGGGTCACCGGGGAGCTGTTTTTT. It specifies CAWSPGTGVTGELFF.

This clone was found once. V usage is TRBV28 and J usage is TRBJ2-3; tentative D call: TRBD2 (5 bases). Germline V gene lookup returns CDR1 MDHEN and CDR2 SYDVKM. V gave up 7 bases and J gave up 2 bases, with 16 bases separating them. The CDR3 is 15 residues long. CDR3 residues: CASNPGGAATDTQYF. In nucleotides, the CDR3 is TGTGCCAGCAACCCCGGCGGAGCGGCCACAGATACGCAGTATTTT.

This clone was seen a handful of times. Other DNA variants within this sample encode the same CDR3. V usage is TRBV18 and J usage is TRBJ2-3; D unclear. Germline CDR1 and CDR2: KGHSH and LQKENI. Trimming removed 2 bases at V and 4 bases at J, with 1 base between. CDR3 length: 11 residues. The CDR3 region is CASSPADTQYF. The DNA of the CDR3 is TGTGCCAGCTCACCAGCAGATACGCAGTATTTT. Variable domain in full (rest from reference TRBV18 and TRBJ2-3): NAGVMQNPRHLVRRRGQEARLRCSPMKGHSHVYWYRQLPEEGLKFMVYLQKENIIDESGMPKERFSAEFPKEGPSILRIQQVVRGDSAAYFCASSPADTQYFGPGTRLTVL.